The source of this TCR beta chain is a study of cytomegalovirus exposure and HLA in healthy donors listed by TCRdb under 2017. Broadly, across the study: In an earlier analysis of about 560 of the donors, 250 to 350 Gb of sequence data and 90 million to 120 million unique TCR beta sequences from about 190 million T cells were reported. An early release that covered 640 HLA-typed donors contained approximately 300 gigabases of sequencing data and 85 million to 100 million unique TCR sequences. Of the roughly 400 genotyped donors, about 84% fell in the genetic ancestry cluster associated with self-reported Caucasian donors. The study aimed to test whether signatures of past pathogen exposure could be identified by cataloging public T cell receptors. The study profiled the T cell repertoires of 550 to 700 subjects by immunosequencing and related them to cytomegalovirus serostatus. Along with the approximately 700-subject first cohort, a separate validation cohort of roughly 110 different subjects was used. The study combined high-throughput TCR immunosequencing, statistical association of individual TCRs with disease status, and machine learning to predict cytomegalovirus infection status. A later analysis re-examined previously published TCR beta repertoires from roughly 650 donors and added high-resolution HLA genotyping to investigate patterns of TCR occurrence. The later analysis used no new phenotypic data to find candidate immune exposures, relying instead on TCR beta sequences and their occurrence across donors. In an earlier analysis of 500 to 650 of the donors, high-throughput TCR beta sequencing was used to judge whether each TCR beta V gene segment behaved as functional or pseudogenic. Donor age, sex, ethnicity and CMV serostatus were collected together with the repertoire data. A later genetic analysis took genome-wide SNP genotypes for about 60% of the roughly 670 donors and used that subset as a discovery cohort. All discovery cohort repertoires had been generated on a single sequencing platform. Both class I and class II loci were covered by HLA typing, at four-digit resolution. The number of donors typed differed by locus, with about 629-640 for A, B, C, DRB1 and DQB1, roughly 520 for DQA1, 600 to 610 for DPA1, and under 490 for DPB1. Because of strong linkage in the cohort, roughly 5 DR-DQ haplotypes were treated as single units for association and clustering. Among some 400 genotyped donors of the cohort, an average of around 250,000 unique TCR beta nucleotide sequences was sequenced per donor, of which roughly 18% were non-productive. The full study reports these points: A cluster of highly shared sequence variants was judged likely to be a technical artifact of the sequencing pipeline. A further reported finding was that TCR beta sequences accurately predicted the HLA-A and HLA-B alleles for most subjects in the first cohort. Linkage disequilibrium might explain the correlated functional status among segregating V segments, but an unknown experimental factor could not be ruled out. Assigning TCR associations to individual alleles was difficult when HLA alleles, especially DR and DQ, strongly co-occurred. Because counts were too low, fewer than 20 rarely observed V segments, including chromosome 9 orphons, were excluded from the earlier analysis of 500 to 700 of the donors. For the cohort, immune exposure information was limited to CMV serostatus. This cohort had only TCR beta chains sequenced, and the lack of alpha or paired-chain data limited which features could be detected. Specific HLA alleles were associated with over 15,000 TCR beta sequences at a false discovery rate of 0.05 in a later analysis. In vitro tests confirmed that a few of the cytomegalovirus-associated TCR beta chains recognize cytomegalovirus antigens. A later analysis found that HLA-associated TCR beta chains were more clonally expanded and had lower generation probabilities than equally common non-associated chains. Because HLA typing was unavailable for some donors at each locus, only the typed subset was used in association tests. Most TCR sequences were seen in very few donors, while some public TCRs were found in many individuals. A later analysis reported that several top co-occurrence clusters appeared linked to parvovirus B19, influenza, CMV and Epstein-Barr virus. An earlier analysis of approximately 590 of the donors showed that most TCR beta V segments appeared in productive rearrangements either about 87% or about 30% of the time, which broadly matched IMGT annotations. A later analysis found that TCR association rates varied across HLA loci, with DRB1 alleles showing the most associated TCRs and HLA-C alleles the fewest. Presence/absence analyses assumed roughly uniform sequencing depth across donors, an assumption that may not hold. Because the 87-base-pair reads could not distinguish some IMGT-functional V segments, including TRBV6-2 and TRBV6-3, those segments were excluded. The classifier was reported to diagnose cytomegalovirus status with high specificity and sensitivity in both the original cohort and the validation cohort. The authors suggested that the approach could potentially be generalized to other disease states and immunological phenotypes. A later genetic analysis reported fewer N-insertions in productive TCRs among donors in an Asian-associated ancestry cluster than the roughly 690-donor mean. In a later genetic analysis, a missense DCLRE1C variant was associated with V-gene and J-gene trimming of TCR beta chains, and the association was replicated in an independent cohort. In a later analysis, most CMV-associated TCR beta chains were found to appear HLA-restricted, with HLA associations seemingly driven largely by CMV exposure. In the study, around 150 TCR beta chains were listed as associated with cytomegalovirus.

Concerning this clone: Its antigen remains undetermined. Per-nucleotide qualities are absent, and no much larger clonotype sits a single base away.

The cohort consisted of approximately 670 healthy bone marrow donors. At the time of sampling, every cohort member was nominally healthy, though immune exposures that went unrecorded were likely present. The donor was CMV seropositive and belonged to the group of about 290 seropositive cohort members. A peripheral blood sample was provided by each donor, and peripheral blood mononuclear cells were used for TCR beta sequencing. The Qiagen DNeasy Blood Extraction Kit was used to extract genomic DNA from the blood cell samples. Receptor libraries were prepared by the immunoSEQ multiplex PCR assay. For the multiplex PCR, a mixture combining 60 forward primers for TCR Vbeta segments and 13 reverse primers for TCR Jbeta segments was used. A multiplex PCR assay on genomic DNA amplified the CDR3 region of rearranged TCR beta genes. The amplified TCR beta libraries were sequenced on the Illumina HiSeq System as 87-base-pair reads. Processing in the source paper ran as follows. In a later analysis, tens of millions of unique TCR beta chains were counted across the 650 to 700 repertoires, and some 10 million of these chains were shared by at least two donors. To remove PCR and sequencing errors, raw reads were error-corrected and collapsed into unique sequences using a nearest-neighbor algorithm that merged closely related sequences. Alignment of CDR3 sequences to IMGT reference sequences was used to assign V, D and J gene segments. For a sequence to be retained, at least a six-nucleotide match to both a V gene segment and a J gene segment was required. A rearrangement counted as productive if the CDR3 had no stop codons and remained in frame with V and J, and every other rearrangement counted as non-productive. Following IMGT convention, CDR3 was defined as the stretch from the second conserved V-encoded cysteine to the conserved J-encoded phenylalanine. In an earlier analysis of 550 to 650 of the donors, sequences lacking an unambiguous match to a single V gene segment were excluded. An earlier analysis of almost 600 of the donors classified V segments as functional when productive rearrangements were above 56.7% and as segregating when the standard deviation between donors was above 5%. A statistical classification framework was built to diagnose cytomegalovirus status from the catalog of TCR beta chain sequences. In a later analysis, V and J genes were assigned by comparing TCR nucleotide sequences against IMGT/GENE-DB human TR gene sequences. The TCRdist pipeline was used in a later analysis to assign CDR3 sequences and most-parsimonious VDJ recombination scenarios. In a later analysis, each TCR beta chain was defined by its CDR3 amino acid sequence together with its V-gene family, and reads lacking a unique V-gene family were excluded. A later analysis removed 550 to 650 highly shared, low-generation-probability nucleotide sequences to deal with suspected cross-contamination and a sequencing artifact. A later analysis calculated a clonal expansion index for each public chain from normalized within-repertoire ranks of inferred template counts. A later analysis computed generation probabilities with a VDJ recombination model fitted to out-of-frame rearrangements, and checked the results against IGoR. A later analysis scored TCR-TCR, TCR-HLA and TCR-CMV co-occurrence with hypergeometric tests, applying a repertoire-size bias correction to TCR pairs. False discovery rates were estimated in a later analysis by permuting HLA or CMV assignments 20 times. In a later analysis, co-occurring TCRs were grouped using DBSCAN, and TCRdist sequence similarity was added for clustering within HLA-allele-positive subsets. Co-occurrence clustering excluded repertoires with fewer than 30,000 or more than 120,000 public chains, plus five with anomalous nucleotide sharing. As stored in TCRdb, this immuneACCESS dataset retains in-frame rearrangements with V and J assigned. A fraction of the clones does not appear; measured against another copy, unresolved V genes explain less than half of the discrepancy, and the remainder lacks a known reason. V, J and clone size reflect that table, while D and trimming were determined from the DNA. The sample includes roughly 140,000 clones, with 50% to 75% observed a single time. In total, the top ten clones hold roughly 7% of the sample.

Trimming leaves V shorter by 1 base and J shorter by 4 bases, with the junction holding 4 bases beyond the gene matches. The germline V gene specifies SGHTA as CDR1 and FQGNSA as CDR2. Counted from cysteine to phenylalanine, this CDR3 has 17 amino acids. Only the CDR3 DNA is retained, 51 bases long and in frame from the first base. The sequence derives from a woman aged 55-70 years in good health and CMV-seropositive. Sequenced sample: PBMCs. Here the chain combines TRBV7-2 and TRBJ2-5, with 15 junctional bases fitting TRBD2. The CDR3 region has the sequence CASSLDRGLAGGETQYF. Here is the DNA: TGTGCCAGCAGCTTAGATAGGGGACTAGCGGGGGGAGAGACCCAGTACTTC.